Listed below are T cell receptor beta chains from one sample, sequenced in a study of T cell responses to AZD1222 COVID-19 vaccine. Using immunoSEQ multiplex PCR, the repertoire was profiled, and TCRdb retains in-frame clones only, with some absent. In the table there are tens of thousands of clones, about nine tenths of which are singletons. The starting material was peripheral blood, obtained on day 0 of MenACWY control vaccination. Every receptor here comes from an adult in good health. CDR3s include the opening cysteine and the closing phenylalanine or tryptophan. Each record gives: CDR3 length, clone size, V gene, D gene, J gene, CDR3 protein, CDR3 DNA. D genes are given only for firm matches. Size values are once, few and many counts, or a class for expanded clones, and some rows have none.

len: 15; abundance: .; v_gene: TRBV6-6; d_gene: TRBD1; j_gene: TRBJ2-1; CDR3aa: CASSLGQGASDEQFF; CDR3nt: TGTGCCAGCAGCCTTGGACAGGGGGCGAGCGATGAGCAGTTCTTC
len: 15; abundance: .; v_gene: TRBV7-9; d_gene: TRBD2; j_gene: TRBJ2-3; CDR3aa: CASSLVAGGPDTQYF; CDR3nt: TGTGCCAGCAGCTTAGTAGCGGGGGGACCAGATACGCAGTATTTT
len: 16; abundance: .; v_gene: TRBV9; d_gene: .; j_gene: TRBJ2-3; CDR3aa: CASSVGTTWGTDTQYF; CDR3nt: TGTGCCAGCAGCGTGGGTACCACGTGGGGCACAGATACGCAGTATTTT
len: 15; abundance: .; v_gene: TRBV7-3; d_gene: TRBD1; j_gene: TRBJ2-5; CDR3aa: CASSPGTGSIETQYF; CDR3nt: TGTGCCAGCAGCCCCGGGACAGGGAGTATAGAGACCCAGTACTTC
len: 16; abundance: .; v_gene: TRBV6-2/TRBV6-3; d_gene: TRBD1; j_gene: TRBJ1-2; CDR3aa: CASSDGQGLTNYGYTF; CDR3nt: TGTGCCAGCAGTGACGGACAGGGTCTGACTAACTATGGCTACACCTTC
len: 14; abundance: .; v_gene: TRBV11-3; d_gene: .; j_gene: TRBJ1-3; CDR3aa: CASSLRVSGNTIYF; CDR3nt: TGTGCCAGCAGCTTACGGGTCTCTGGAAACACCATATATTTT
len: 15; abundance: .; v_gene: TRBV7-2; d_gene: TRBD1; j_gene: TRBJ1-6; CDR3aa: CASSLPRTGMRTLHF; CDR3nt: TGTGCCAGCAGCTTACCCCGGACAGGGATGAGAACCCTCCACTTT
len: 15; abundance: once; v_gene: TRBV7-2; d_gene: .; j_gene: TRBJ2-7; CDR3aa: CASSLGGGNGYEQYF; CDR3nt: TGTGCCAGCAGCTTAGGAGGGGGGAACGGCTACGAGCAGTACTTC
len: 15; abundance: .; v_gene: TRBV7-9; d_gene: .; j_gene: TRBJ1-4; CDR3aa: CASSLSGATNEKLFF; CDR3nt: TGTGCCAGCAGCTTAAGTGGCGCAACTAATGAAAAACTGTTTTTT
len: 14; abundance: .; v_gene: TRBV6-5; d_gene: .; j_gene: TRBJ1-5; CDR3aa: CASSRDASNQPQHF; CDR3nt: TGTGCCAGCAGTCGGGACGCTAGCAATCAGCCCCAGCATTTT
len: 15; abundance: .; v_gene: TRBV19; d_gene: .; j_gene: TRBJ2-7; CDR3aa: CASSIGAGGSYEQYF; CDR3nt: TGTGCCAGTAGTATAGGGGCAGGGGGGTCCTACGAGCAGTACTTC
len: 13; abundance: .; v_gene: TRBV18; d_gene: TRBD1; j_gene: TRBJ2-1; CDR3aa: CASSPGTGSEQFF; CDR3nt: TGTGCCAGCTCGCCCGGGACAGGGAGTGAGCAGTTCTTC
len: 16; abundance: .; v_gene: TRBV7-6; d_gene: .; j_gene: TRBJ2-2; CDR3aa: CASTPSPGPNTGELFF; CDR3nt: TGTGCCAGCACCCCCAGCCCAGGACCGAACACCGGGGAGCTGTTTTTT
len: 16; abundance: .; v_gene: TRBV5-1; d_gene: .; j_gene: TRBJ2-1; CDR3aa: CASSPILGTTYNEQFF; CDR3nt: TGCGCCAGCAGCCCGATCTTGGGGACCACCTACAATGAGCAGTTCTTC
len: 14; abundance: .; v_gene: TRBV18; d_gene: .; j_gene: TRBJ2-2; CDR3aa: CASSPRLGTGELFF; CDR3nt: TGTGCCAGCTCACCACGTTTGGGGACCGGGGAGCTGTTTTTT
len: 16; abundance: .; v_gene: TRBV13; d_gene: .; j_gene: TRBJ1-2; CDR3aa: CASSFGPGSNNYGYTF; CDR3nt: TGTGCCAGCAGCTTTGGTCCGGGGTCCAATAACTATGGCTACACCTTC